These 11 T cell receptor beta chains were sequenced from one sample in a study of graft-versus-host responses after intestinal transplantation. Sequencing used immunoSEQ multiplex PCR; TCRdb keeps in-frame clones, though not all of them. Found here are about 45,000 clones, over 75% of them singletons; the top ten hold around 4.3%. The sequences come from PBMCs, collected 524 days after transplant. The source of these receptors is a human patient who received an intestinal transplant, so some T cells may come from the graft donor.

The gene calls are TRBV6-1 and TRBJ2-1; no reliable D call. Per the germline V gene, CDR1 is MNHNS and CDR2 is SASEGT. The CDR3 runs to 15 residues. V was trimmed by 3 bases and J by 2 bases, leaving 11 bases between them. CDR3 amino acids: CASSEKVGPYNEQFF. In nucleotides, the CDR3 is TGTGCCAGCAGTGAGAAGGTCGGACCCTACAATGAGCAGTTCTTC.

CDR3 in amino acids: CASSRLAGSYEQYF. CDR3 nucleotides: TGTGCCAGCAGCCGACTAGCGGGGTCCTACGAGCAGTACTTC. The chain employs TRBV6-1 and TRBJ2-7; 11 nucleotides agree with TRBD2. V gave up 6 bases and J gave up 1 base; unmatched junction bases: 2. Germline CDR1 MNHNS, CDR2 SASEGT. The CDR3 consists of 14 residues.

This rearrangement joins TRBV7-3 to TRBJ2-6, with 11 bases matching TRBD2. This CDR3 is built from 19 residues. V trimming: 5 bases; J trimming: 0 bases; junction bases outside the gene matches: 9. Per the germline V gene, CDR1 is SGHTA and CDR2 is FQGTGA. This CDR3 reads CASSPRIGTSGSGANVLTF. In DNA form, the CDR3 reads TGTGCCAGCAGCCCCCGAATTGGGACTAGCGGCTCTGGGGCCAACGTCCTGACTTTC.

The rearrangement joins TRBV6-5 to TRBJ1-6, with 7 nucleotides matching TRBD1. V shed 4 bases and J 7 bases; nucleotides not matched to a gene: 7. Per the germline V gene, CDR1 is MNHEY and CDR2 is SVGAGI. The CDR3 is made up of 15 amino acids. The CDR3 protein is CASSFTGAGNSPLHF. CDR3 DNA sequence: TGTGCCAGCAGTTTTACAGGGGCGGGGAATTCACCCCTCCACTTT.

The chain couples TRBV4-1 to TRBJ1-6; D remains ambiguous. CDR1 is MGHRA, CDR2 YSYEKL, per germline. The CDR3 runs 15 residues. The V end lost 1 base, the J end lost 8 bases, and 12 bases lay between the germline ends. CDR3 in amino acids: CASSQARGSDSPLHF. DNA of the CDR3: TGCGCCAGCAGCCAAGCGCGGGGATCAGATTCACCCCTCCACTTT.

The chain recombines TRBV28 with TRBJ2-7; 8 nucleotides line up with TRBD1. V gave up 2 bases and J gave up 4 bases; unmatched junction bases: 4. This CDR3 comprises 14 residues. Germline values: CDR1 MDHEN, CDR2 SYDVKM. CDR3 region: CASSLLDRAYEQYF. Here the CDR3 DNA reads TGTGCCAGCAGTTTACTGGACAGGGCGTACGAGCAGTACTTC.

The J gene is TRBJ2-1, the V gene TRBV9; 10 nucleotides match TRBD2. V was clipped by 4 bases and J by 7 bases; unmatched bases: 8. The germline gives CDR1 SGDLS, CDR2 YYNGEE. This CDR3 comprises 15 residues. The CDR3 region has the DNA TGTGCCAGCAGCCGAGCTAGCGGGAGTGGGAATGAGCAGTTCTTC. Amino acid sequence: CASSRASGSGNEQFF.

The rearrangement links TRBV6-1 to TRBJ2-7; 9 bases line up with TRBD2. V lost 4 bases to trimming and J lost 2 bases; unmatched junction nucleotides: 3. This CDR3 spans 14 amino acids. Looked up from germline, CDR1 is MNHNS and CDR2 is SASEGT. The CDR3 bases are TGTGCCAGCAGTGCGGGACTAGCCGCCTACGAGCAGTACTTC. This codes for CASSAGLAAYEQYF.

The V gene is TRBV30, the J gene TRBJ2-1; 13 nucleotides align to TRBD2. The CDR3 loop spans 15 amino acids. Looked up from germline, CDR1 is GTSNPN and CDR2 is SVGIG (reference sequence). J lost 6 bases, V lost 0 bases, and 2 bases had no gene match. The CDR3 sequence is CAWSVGLAGFNEQFF. Here the CDR3 DNA reads TGTGCCTGGAGTGTGGGACTAGCGGGATTCAATGAGCAGTTCTTC. The whole variable domain, filled in from reference TRBV30 and TRBJ2-1, reads SQTIHQWPATLVQPVGSPLSLECTVEGTSNPNLYWYRQAAGRGLQLLFYSVGIGQISSEVPQNLSASRPQDRQFILSSKKLLLSDSGFYLCAWSVGLAGFNEQFFGPGTRLTVL.

The J gene is TRBJ1-2, the V gene TRBV10-3; D unclear. V was pared by 6 bases and J by 4 bases, with 15 bases between. The CDR3 spans 14 residues. Germline values: CDR1 ENHRY, CDR2 SYGVKD. CDR3 in DNA: TGTGCCATCAGCGAACACCTACCGATCTATGGCTACACCTTC. The encoded protein is CAISEHLPIYGYTF.

The CDR3 sequence is CASSLGGSYNEQFF. The CDR3, as DNA: TGTGCCAGCAGCTTAGGGGGCTCCTACAATGAGCAGTTCTTC. The chain couples TRBV7-9 to TRBJ2-1, with no clear D. The V gene's germline CDR1 is SEHNR and CDR2 FQNEAQ (reference sequence). Trimming left V 1 base short and J 0 bases short, with 4 bases between. The CDR3 is 14 amino acids.